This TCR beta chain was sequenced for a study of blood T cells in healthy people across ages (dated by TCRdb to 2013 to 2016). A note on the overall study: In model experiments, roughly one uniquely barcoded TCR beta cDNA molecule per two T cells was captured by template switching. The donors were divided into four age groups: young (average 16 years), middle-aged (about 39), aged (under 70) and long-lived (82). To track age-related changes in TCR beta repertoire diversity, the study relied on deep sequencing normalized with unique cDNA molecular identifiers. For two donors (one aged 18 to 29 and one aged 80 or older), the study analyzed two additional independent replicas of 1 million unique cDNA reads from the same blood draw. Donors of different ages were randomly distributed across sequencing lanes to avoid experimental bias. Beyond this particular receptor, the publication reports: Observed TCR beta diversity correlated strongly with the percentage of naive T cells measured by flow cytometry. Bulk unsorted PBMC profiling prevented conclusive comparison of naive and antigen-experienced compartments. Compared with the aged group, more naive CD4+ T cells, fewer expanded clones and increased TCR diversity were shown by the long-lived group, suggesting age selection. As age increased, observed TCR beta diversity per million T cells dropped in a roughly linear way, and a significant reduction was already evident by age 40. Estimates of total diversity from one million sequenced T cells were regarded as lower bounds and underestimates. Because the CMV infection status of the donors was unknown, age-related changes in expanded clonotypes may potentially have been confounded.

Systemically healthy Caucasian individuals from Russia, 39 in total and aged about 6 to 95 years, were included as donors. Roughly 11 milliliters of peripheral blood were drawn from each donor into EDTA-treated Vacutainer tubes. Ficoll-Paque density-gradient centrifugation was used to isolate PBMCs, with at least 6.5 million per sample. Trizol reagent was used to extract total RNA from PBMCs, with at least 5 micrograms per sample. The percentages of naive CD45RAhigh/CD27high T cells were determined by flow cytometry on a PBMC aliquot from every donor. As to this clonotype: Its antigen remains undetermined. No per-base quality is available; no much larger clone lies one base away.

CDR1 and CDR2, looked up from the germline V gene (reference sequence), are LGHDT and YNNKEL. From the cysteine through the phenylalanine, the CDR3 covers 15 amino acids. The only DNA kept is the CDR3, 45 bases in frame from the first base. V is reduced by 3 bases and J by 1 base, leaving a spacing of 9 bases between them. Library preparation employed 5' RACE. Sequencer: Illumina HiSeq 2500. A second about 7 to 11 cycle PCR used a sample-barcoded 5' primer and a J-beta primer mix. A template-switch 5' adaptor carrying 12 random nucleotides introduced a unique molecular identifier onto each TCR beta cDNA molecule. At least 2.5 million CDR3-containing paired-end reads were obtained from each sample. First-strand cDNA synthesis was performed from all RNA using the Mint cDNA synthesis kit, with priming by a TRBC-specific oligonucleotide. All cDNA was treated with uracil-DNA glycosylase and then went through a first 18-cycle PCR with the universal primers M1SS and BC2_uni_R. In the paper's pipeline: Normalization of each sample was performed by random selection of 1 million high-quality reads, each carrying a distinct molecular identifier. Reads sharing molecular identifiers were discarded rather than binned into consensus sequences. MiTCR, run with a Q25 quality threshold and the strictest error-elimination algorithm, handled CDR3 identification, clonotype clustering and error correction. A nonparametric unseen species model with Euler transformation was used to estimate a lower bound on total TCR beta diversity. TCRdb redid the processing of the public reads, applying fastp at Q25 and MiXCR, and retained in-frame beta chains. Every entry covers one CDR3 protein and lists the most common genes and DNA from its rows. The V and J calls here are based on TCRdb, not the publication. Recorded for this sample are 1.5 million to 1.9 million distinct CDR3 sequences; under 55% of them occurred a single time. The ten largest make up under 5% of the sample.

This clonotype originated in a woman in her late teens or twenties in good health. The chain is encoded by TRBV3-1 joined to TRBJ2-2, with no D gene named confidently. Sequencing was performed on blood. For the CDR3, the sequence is CASSQAHLNTGELFF. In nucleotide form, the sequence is TGTGCCAGCAGCCAGGCACACCTGAACACCGGGGAGCTGTTTTTT.